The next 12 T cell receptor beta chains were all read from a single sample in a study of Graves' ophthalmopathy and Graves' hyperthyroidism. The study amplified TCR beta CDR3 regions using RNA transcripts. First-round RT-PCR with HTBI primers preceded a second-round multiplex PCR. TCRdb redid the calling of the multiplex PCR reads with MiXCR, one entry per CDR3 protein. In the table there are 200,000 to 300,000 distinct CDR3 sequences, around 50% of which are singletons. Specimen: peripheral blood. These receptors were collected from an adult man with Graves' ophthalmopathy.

The CDR3 nucleotides are TGCAGCTTGGGGGGGCAAGGGGCCAACGTCCTGACTTTC. It specifies CSLGGQGANVLTF. The chain has TRBV29-1 and TRBJ2-6; perhaps TRBD2 as D (7 bases). The CDR3 covers 13 residues. Germline V gene lookup returns CDR1 SQVTM and CDR2 ANQGSEA. Trimming removed 8 bases at V and 4 bases at J, with 12 bases between.

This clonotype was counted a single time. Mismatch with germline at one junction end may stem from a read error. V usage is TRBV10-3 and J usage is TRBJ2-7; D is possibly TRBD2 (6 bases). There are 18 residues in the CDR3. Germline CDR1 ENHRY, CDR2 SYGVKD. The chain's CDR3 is CASSYSSYVGGSNYEQYF. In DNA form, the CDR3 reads TGTGCCAGCAGTTACTCGTCTTACGTCGGAGGGTCAAACTACGAGCAGTACTTC.

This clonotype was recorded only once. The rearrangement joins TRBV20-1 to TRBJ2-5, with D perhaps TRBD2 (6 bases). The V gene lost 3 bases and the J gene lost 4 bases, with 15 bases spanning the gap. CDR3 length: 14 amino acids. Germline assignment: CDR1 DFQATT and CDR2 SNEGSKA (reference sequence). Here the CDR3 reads CSASTEGLTETQYF. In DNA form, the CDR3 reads TGCAGTGCTAGCACGGAGGGCCTGACAGAGACCCAGTACTTC.

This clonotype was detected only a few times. The CDR3 DNA reads TGTGCCAGCAGCGCTGGCGGGGAGCTGTTTTTT. Translating it yields CASSAGGELFF. The chain couples TRBV5-4 to TRBJ2-2; D gene ambiguous. Between the trimmed V and J ends, which lost 4 bases and 7 bases, there was a span of 5 bases. Germline CDR1 and CDR2: SGHNT and YYREEE (reference sequence). This CDR3 has 11 residues.

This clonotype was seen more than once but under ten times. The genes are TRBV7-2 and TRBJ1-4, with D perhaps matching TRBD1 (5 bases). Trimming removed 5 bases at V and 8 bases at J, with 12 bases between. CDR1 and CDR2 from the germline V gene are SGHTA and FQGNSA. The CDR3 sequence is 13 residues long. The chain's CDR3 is CASSQSWDEKLFF. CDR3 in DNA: TGTGCCAGCAGCCAATCCTGGGACGAAAAACTGTTTTTT.

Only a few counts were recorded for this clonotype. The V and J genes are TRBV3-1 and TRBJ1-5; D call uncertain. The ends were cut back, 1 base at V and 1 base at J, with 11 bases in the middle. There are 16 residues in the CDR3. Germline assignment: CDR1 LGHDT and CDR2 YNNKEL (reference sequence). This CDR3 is CASSQGRAGSNQPQHF. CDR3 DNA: TGTGCCAGCAGCCAAGGGCGGGCGGGAAGCAATCAGCCCCAGCATTTT.

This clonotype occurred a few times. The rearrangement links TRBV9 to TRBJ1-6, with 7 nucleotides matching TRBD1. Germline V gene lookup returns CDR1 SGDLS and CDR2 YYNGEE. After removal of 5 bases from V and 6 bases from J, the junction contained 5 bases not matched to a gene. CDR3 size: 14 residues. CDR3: CASSSGGINSPLHF. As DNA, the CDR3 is TGTGCCAGCAGTTCAGGGGGTATTAATTCACCCCTCCACTTT.

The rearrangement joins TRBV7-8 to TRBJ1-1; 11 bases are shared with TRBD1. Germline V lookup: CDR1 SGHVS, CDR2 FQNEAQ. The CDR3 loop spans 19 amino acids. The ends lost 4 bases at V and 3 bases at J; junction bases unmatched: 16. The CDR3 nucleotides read TGTGCCAGCAGCTCTAGTCATCCGGGACAGGGGGGAGGCTACACTGAAGCTTTCTTT. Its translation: CASSSSHPGQGGGYTEAFF. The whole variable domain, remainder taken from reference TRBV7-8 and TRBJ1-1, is GAGVSQSPRYKVAKRGQDVALRCDPISGHVSLFWYQQALGQGPEFLTYFQNEAQLDKSGLPSDRFFAERPEGSVSTLKIQRTQQEDSAVYLCASSSSHPGQGGGYTEAFFGQGTRLTVV.

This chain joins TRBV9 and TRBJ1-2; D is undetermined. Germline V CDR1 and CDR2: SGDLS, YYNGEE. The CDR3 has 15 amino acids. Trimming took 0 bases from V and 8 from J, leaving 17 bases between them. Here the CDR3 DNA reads TGTGCCAGCAGCGTAGACTACGGTGGGTTTCAAGGCTACACCTTC. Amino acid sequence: CASSVDYGGFQGYTF.

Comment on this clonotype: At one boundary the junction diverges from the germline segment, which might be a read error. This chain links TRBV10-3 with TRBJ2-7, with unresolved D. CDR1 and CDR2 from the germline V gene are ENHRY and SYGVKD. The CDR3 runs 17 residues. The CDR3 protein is CASSLGPGQAKSYEQYF. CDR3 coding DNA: TGTGCCAGCAGTTTAGGCCCCGGGCAGGCCAAGTCCTACGAGCAGTACTTC.

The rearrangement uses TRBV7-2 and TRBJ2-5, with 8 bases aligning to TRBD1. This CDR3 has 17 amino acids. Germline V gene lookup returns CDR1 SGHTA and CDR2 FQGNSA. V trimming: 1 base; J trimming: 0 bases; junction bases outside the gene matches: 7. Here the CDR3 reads CASSLDPGQDYQETQYF. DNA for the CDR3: TGTGCCAGCAGCTTAGATCCGGGACAGGACTACCAAGAGACCCAGTACTTC.

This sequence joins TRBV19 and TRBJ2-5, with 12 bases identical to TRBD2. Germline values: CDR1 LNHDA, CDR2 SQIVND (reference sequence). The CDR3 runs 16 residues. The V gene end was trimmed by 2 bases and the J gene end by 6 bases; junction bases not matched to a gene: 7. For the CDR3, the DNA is TGTGCCAGTAGTATAACCCCGACTAGCGGGAGACAGACCCAGTACTTC. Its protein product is CASSITPTSGRQTQYF. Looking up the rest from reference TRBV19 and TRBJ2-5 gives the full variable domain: DGGITQSPKYLFRKEGQNVTLSCEQNLNHDAMYWYRQDPGQGLRLIYYSQIVNDFQKGDIAEGYSVSREKKESFPLTVTSAQKNPTAFYLCASSITPTSGRQTQYFGPGTRLLVL.